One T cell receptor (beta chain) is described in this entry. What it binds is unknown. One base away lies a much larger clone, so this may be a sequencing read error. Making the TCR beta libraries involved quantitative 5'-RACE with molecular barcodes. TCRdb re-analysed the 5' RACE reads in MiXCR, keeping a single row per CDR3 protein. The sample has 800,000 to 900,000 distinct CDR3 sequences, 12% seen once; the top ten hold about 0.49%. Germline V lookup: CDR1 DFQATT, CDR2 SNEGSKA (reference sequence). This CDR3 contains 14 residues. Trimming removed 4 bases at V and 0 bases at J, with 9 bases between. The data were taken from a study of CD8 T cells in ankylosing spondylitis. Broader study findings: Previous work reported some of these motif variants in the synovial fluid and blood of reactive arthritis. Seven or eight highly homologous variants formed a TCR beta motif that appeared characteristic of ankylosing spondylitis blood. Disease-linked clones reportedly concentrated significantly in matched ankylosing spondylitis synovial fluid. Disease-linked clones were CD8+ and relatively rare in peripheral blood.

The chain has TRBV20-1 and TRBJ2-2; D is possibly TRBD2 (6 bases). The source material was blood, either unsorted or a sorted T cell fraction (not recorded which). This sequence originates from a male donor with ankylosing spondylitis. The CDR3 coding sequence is TGCAGTGCTACACGGGGGTCGAACACCGGGGAGCTGTTTTTT. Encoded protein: CSATRGSNTGELFF.